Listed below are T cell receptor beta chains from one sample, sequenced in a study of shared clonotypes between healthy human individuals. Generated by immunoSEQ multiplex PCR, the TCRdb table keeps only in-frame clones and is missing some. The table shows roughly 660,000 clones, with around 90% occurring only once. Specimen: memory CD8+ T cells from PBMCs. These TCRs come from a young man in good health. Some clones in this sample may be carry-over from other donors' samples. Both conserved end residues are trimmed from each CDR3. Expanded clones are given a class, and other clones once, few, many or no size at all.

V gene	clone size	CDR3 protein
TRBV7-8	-	ATKGGPGTPNTEAF
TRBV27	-	ASSLGPGLAGYEQY
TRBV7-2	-	ASSLGVTGTSKTQY
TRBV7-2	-	ASSLGTRDFDIQY
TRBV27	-	ASTLIGSTGELF
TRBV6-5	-	ASRSGQHTEAF
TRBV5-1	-	ASSSDPGVNEQF
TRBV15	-	ATGTTPSATGKAF
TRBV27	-	ASSERTSGSYEQY
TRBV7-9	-	ASSLGVLNTEAF
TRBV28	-	ASSIGQVYEQY
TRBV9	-	ASSVAAGPGYT
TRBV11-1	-	ASSSNPGTSGTYEQY
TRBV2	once	ASSEGPRTSYAWNTGELF
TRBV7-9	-	ASSFGTGVDNEQF
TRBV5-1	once	ASSKGETQY
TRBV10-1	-	ASSDRYNEQF
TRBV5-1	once	ASSPTGVNTEAF
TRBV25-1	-	ASSEYWSASTDTQY
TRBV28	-	ASSSLERDAQY